A single sample is the source of the 9 T cell receptor beta chains below, sequenced in a study of identical twins (dated by TCRdb to about 2016). The library was obtained by 5' RACE. Sequencing instrument: Illumina HiSeq 2000. TCRdb cleaned the public reads at Q25 with fastp, built clones with MiXCR and kept in-frame beta chains. Each entry merges the rows of one CDR3 protein and shows their most common DNA and genes. Here the sample has about 220,000 distinct CDR3 sequences; over 5% occur a single time. Less than 15% of the sample is taken by the ten largest. This sample was shared with a second study, whose subject was T cells expressing NK-cell markers.

Sequenced: CD8+ T cells sorted from blood. The receptors originated from a woman younger than 35 in good health.

V is TRBV29-1 and J is TRBJ1-3; D not resolved. The CDR3 length is 13 residues. The V end lost 3 bases, the J end lost 0 bases, and 6 bases lay between the germline ends. The germline gives CDR1 SQVTM, CDR2 ANQGSEA. DNA of the CDR3: TGCAGCGTTGATACCGGCTCTGGAAACACCATATATTTT. Encoded protein: CSVDTGSGNTIYF. The whole variable domain, filled in from reference TRBV29-1 and TRBJ1-3, reads SAVISQKPSRDICQRGTSLTIQCQVDSQVTMMFWYRQQPGQSLTLIATANQGSEATYESGFVIDKFPISRPNLTFSTLTVSNMSPEDSSIYLCSVDTGSGNTIYFGEGSWLTVV.

This clonotype was detected only a few times. The chain is built from TRBV29-1 and TRBJ2-1; D is perhaps TRBD1 or TRBD2 (5 bases each). The CDR3 length is 14 residues. Trimming took off 1 base at V and 6 bases at J, with 13 bases between the two ends. CDR1 and CDR2 from the germline V gene are SQVTM and ANQGSEA. For the CDR3, the DNA is TGCAGCGTTGAAGTATCAGGGACGGGCAATGAGCAGTTCTTC. Translating gives CSVEVSGTGNEQFF.

This chain links TRBV20-1 with TRBJ2-5, with 11 bases aligning to TRBD2. Trimming removed 4 bases from V and 0 bases from J; junction bases left unmatched: 4. CDR1 is DFQATT, CDR2 SNEGSKA, per germline (reference sequence). The CDR3 has 15 amino acids. The CDR3 sequence: CSAISSGRHQETQYF. The CDR3 nucleotides are TGCAGTGCTATATCTAGCGGGAGGCACCAAGAGACCCAGTACTTC.

The chain carries TRBV9 and TRBJ1-1; D unresolved. V was clipped by 2 bases and J by 3 bases, with 11 bases between them. This CDR3 is 14 amino acids long. Germline V lookup: CDR1 SGDLS, CDR2 YYNGEE. CDR3 in amino acids: CASSVDGEDTEAFF. The CDR3, as DNA: TGTGCCAGCAGCGTGGACGGGGAGGACACTGAAGCTTTCTTT.

This clonotype was seen a few times. V is TRBV7-6 and J is TRBJ2-1, with 10 bases that match TRBD2. Germline CDR1 reads SGHVS; CDR2 reads FNYEAQ. This CDR3 is 18 amino acids long. The trim removed 4 bases at V and 2 bases at J, leaving 11 bases unmatched. The CDR3 DNA sequence: TGTGCCAGCAGCTCAGTCGGGCTAGCGGGAGCTGCCTACAATGAGCAGTTCTTC. It encodes CASSSVGLAGAAYNEQFF.

In its sample, this clonotype was seen many times. The chain links TRBV5-1 to TRBJ2-7; D might be TRBD1 (6 bases). The V and J ends lost 4 bases and 3 bases respectively, with 17 bases between them. CDR3 length: 15 amino acids. The V gene's germline CDR1 is SGHRS and CDR2 YFSETQ. The CDR3, as DNA: TGCGCCAGCAGCCCAGAGAGGGGGACCCTCTACGAGCAGTACTTC. Translating gives CASSPERGTLYEQYF. The whole variable domain, filled in from reference TRBV5-1 and TRBJ2-7, reads KAGVTQTPRYLIKTRGQQVTLSCSPISGHRSVSWYQQTPGQGLQFLFEYFSETQRNKGNFPGRFSGRQFSNSRSEMNVSTLELGDSALYLCASSPERGTLYEQYFGPGTRLTVT.

This clonotype has ten or more counts. This chain links TRBV10-3 with TRBJ2-1; 9 bases match TRBD1. The germline CDR1 and CDR2 sequences are ENHRY and SYGVKD. The V gene end was trimmed by 4 bases and the J gene end by 5 bases; junction bases not matched to a gene: 0. This CDR3 is 13 amino acids long. The CDR3 loop reads CAISGTGDNEQFF. As DNA, the CDR3 is TGTGCCATCAGTGGGACAGGGGACAATGAGCAGTTCTTC.

In this sample, this clonotype turned up a few times. V and J are TRBV11-2 and TRBJ2-7, with D tentatively TRBD1 (6 bases). The CDR3 spans 15 residues. The germline V and J ends were trimmed by 8 bases and 3 bases, with 20 bases remaining between them. From germline, CDR1 is SGHAT and CDR2 FQNNGV. The CDR3 protein is CASASRDTLNYEQYF. DNA of the CDR3: TGTGCCAGCGCTTCTCGGGACACTTTAAACTACGAGCAGTACTTC.

This clonotype occurred many times. This chain joins TRBV7-9 and TRBJ2-7; D unresolved. The ends were cut back, 3 bases at V and 0 bases at J, with 3 bases in the middle. Germline CDR1 SEHNR, CDR2 FQNEAQ (reference sequence). This CDR3 has 12 amino acids. CDR3 sequence: CASSFRSYEQYF. The DNA for the CDR3 is TGTGCCAGCAGCTTCCGCTCCTACGAGCAGTACTTC.